The clone carrying this TCR beta chain came up once. Clones were sequenced by immunoSEQ multiplex PCR, and TCRdb holds only the in-frame ones, with some missing. The profile shows roughly 100,000 clones, about 88% of them singletons. This specimen belongs to a study of cytomegalovirus exposure and HLA in healthy donors. V trimming: 3 bases; J trimming: 5 bases; junction bases outside the gene matches: 4. The CDR3 length is 14 residues. Germline-derived CDR1 and CDR2 are SGHNT and YENEEA. Source material: PBMCs. The receptor was isolated from a woman aged 18-29 years in good health and CMV-seropositive. The V call is TRBV11-3, the J call TRBJ2-5, with 9 nucleotides matching TRBD1. CDR3: CASSLSDRGETQYF. CDR3 DNA sequence: TGTGCCAGCAGCTTGAGTGACAGGGGGGAGACCCAGTACTTC.